This T cell receptor beta chain was documented in a study of neurological immune-mediated disorders. Study outcomes and limitations: None of the CDR3 amino acid sequences of expanded clones were shared across subjects, and this suggested private repertoires in all groups. While HTLV-1-associated myelopathy showed the greatest TCR clonal expansion, multiple sclerosis showed the least, falling below healthy controls.

The sample holds many counts of this clonotype. Its antigen is currently unknown. Healthy controls were blood bank volunteers in Maryland, USA. Synthesis of cDNA was carried out by template-switch 5'RACE. The reaction used 10-nucleotide random UMIs. TCRdb redid the calling of the 5' RACE reads with MiXCR, one entry per CDR3 protein. The sample carries roughly 25,000 distinct CDR3 sequences, over 5.5% recorded once. This CDR3 region has 15 residues. V gave up 4 bases and J gave up 8 bases; unmatched junction bases: 14. Germline CDR1 reads MNHNY; CDR2 reads SVGAGI (reference sequence). V usage is TRBV6-6 and J usage is TRBJ2-7, with 7 bases lining up with TRBD2. The TCR sequence derives from a woman in her forties in good health. The material sequenced was PBMCs. The CDR3 DNA sequence: TGTGCCAGCAGTTTCGTGACTAGCATCCCGGACAAGCAGTACTTC. The encoded protein is CASSFVTSIPDKQYF.